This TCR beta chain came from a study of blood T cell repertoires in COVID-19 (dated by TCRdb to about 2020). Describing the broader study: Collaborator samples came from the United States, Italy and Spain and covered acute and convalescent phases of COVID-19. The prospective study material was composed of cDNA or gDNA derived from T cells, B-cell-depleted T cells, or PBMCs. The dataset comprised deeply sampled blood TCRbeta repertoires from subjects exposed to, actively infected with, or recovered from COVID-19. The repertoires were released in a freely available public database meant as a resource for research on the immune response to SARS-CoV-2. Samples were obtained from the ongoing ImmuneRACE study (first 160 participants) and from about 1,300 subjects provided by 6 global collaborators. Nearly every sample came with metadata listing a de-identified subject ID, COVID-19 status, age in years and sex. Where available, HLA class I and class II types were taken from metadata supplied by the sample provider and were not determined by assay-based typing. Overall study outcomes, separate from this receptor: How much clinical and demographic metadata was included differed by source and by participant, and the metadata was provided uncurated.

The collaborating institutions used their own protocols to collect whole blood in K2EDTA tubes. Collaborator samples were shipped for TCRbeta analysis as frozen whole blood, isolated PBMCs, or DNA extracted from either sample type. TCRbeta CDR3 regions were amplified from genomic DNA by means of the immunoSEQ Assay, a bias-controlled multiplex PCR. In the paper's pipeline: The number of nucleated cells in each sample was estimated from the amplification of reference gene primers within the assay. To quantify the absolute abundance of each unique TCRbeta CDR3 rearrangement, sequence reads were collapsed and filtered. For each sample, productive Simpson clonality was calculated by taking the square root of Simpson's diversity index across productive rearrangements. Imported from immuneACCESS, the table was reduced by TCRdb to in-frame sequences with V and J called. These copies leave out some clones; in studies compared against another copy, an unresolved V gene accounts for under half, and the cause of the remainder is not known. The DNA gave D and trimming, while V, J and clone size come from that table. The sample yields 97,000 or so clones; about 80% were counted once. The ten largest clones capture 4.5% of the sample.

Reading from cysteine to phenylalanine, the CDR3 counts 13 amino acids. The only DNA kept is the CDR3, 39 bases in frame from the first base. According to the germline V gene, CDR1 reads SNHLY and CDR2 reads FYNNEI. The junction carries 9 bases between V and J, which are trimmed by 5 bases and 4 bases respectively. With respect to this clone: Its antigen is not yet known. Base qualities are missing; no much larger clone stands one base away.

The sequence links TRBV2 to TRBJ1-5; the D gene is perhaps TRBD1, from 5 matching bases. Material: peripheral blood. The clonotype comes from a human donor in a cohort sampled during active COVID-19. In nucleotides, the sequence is TGTGCCAGCAGTCCAGGGTGGAATCAGCCCCAGCATTTT. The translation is CASSPGWNQPQHF.